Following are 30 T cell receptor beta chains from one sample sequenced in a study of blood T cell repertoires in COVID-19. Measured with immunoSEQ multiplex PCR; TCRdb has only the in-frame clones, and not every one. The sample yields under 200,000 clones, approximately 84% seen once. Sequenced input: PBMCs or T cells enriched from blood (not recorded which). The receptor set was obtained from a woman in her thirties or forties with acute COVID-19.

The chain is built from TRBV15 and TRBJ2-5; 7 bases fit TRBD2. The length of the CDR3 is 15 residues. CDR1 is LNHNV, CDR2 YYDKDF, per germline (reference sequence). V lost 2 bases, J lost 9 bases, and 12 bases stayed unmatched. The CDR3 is CATSRQGAGEVAQYF. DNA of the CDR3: TGTGCCACCAGCAGACAAGGGGCGGGAGAGGTTGCCCAGTACTTC.

CDR3 bases: TGTGCCAGCAGCGCTAGGGGAAATGAGCAGTTCTTC. It is translated as CASSARGNEQFF. This chain joins TRBV5-4 and TRBJ2-1, with D tentatively TRBD1 (5 bases). V was trimmed by 4 bases and J by 7 bases, leaving 9 bases between them. CDR3 length: 12 residues. Germline values: CDR1 SGHNT, CDR2 YYREEE (reference sequence). The variable domain in full, completed from reference TRBV5-4 and TRBJ2-1, reads ETGVTQSPTHLIKTRGQQVTLRCSSQSGHNTVSWYQQALGQGPQFIFQYYREEENGRGNFPPRFSGLQFPNYSSELNVNALELDDSALYLCASSARGNEQFFGPGTRLTVL.

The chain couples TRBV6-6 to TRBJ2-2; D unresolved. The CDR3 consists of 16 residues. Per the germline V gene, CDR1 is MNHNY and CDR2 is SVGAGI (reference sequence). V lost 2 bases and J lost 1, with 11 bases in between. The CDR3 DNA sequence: TGTGCCAGCAGTTACGCAGCCGAGGTGAACACCGGGGAGCTGTTTTTT. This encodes CASSYAAEVNTGELFF.

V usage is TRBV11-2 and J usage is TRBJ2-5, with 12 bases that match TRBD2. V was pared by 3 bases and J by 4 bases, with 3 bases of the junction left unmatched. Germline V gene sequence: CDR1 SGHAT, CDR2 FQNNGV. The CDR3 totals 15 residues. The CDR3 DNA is TGTGCCAGCAGCTTTCGGACTAGCGGGGCAGAGACCCAGTACTTC. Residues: CASSFRTSGAETQYF.

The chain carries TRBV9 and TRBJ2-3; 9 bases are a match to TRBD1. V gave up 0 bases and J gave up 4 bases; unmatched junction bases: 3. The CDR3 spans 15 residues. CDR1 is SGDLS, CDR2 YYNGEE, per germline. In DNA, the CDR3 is TGTGCCAGCAGCGTAGCTGGGACAGGGCCAGATACGCAGTATTTT. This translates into CASSVAGTGPDTQYF.

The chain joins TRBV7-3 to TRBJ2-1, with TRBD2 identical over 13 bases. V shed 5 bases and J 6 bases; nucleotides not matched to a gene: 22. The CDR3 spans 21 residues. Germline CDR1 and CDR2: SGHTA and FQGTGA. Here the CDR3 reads CASSPQGTLSGLAGVGNEQFF. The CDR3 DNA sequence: TGTGCCAGCAGCCCCCAGGGAACCCTGTCCGGACTAGCGGGAGTAGGCAATGAGCAGTTCTTC.

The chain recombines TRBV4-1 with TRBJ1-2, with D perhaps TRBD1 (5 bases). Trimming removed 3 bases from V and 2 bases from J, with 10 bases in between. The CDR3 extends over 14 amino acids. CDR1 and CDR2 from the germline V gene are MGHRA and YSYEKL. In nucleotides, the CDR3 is TGCGCCAGCAGCCACACCAGGGAAAACTATGGCTACACCTTC. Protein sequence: CASSHTRENYGYTF.

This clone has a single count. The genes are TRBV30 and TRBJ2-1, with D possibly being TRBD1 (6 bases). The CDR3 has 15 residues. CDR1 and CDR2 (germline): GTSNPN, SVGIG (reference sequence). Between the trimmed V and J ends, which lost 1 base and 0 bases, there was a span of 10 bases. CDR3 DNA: TGTGCCTGGAGTGGGGGGCCTAGCTCCTACAATGAGCAGTTCTTC. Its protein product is CAWSGGPSSYNEQFF.

The CDR3 sequence: CASSTGAVTGELFF. The CDR3 DNA reads TGTGCCAGTAGTACGGGAGCGGTCACCGGGGAGCTGTTTTTT. This sequence joins TRBV19 and TRBJ2-2; D perhaps matches TRBD2 (6 bases). Germline loops: CDR1 LNHDA, CDR2 SQIVND (reference sequence). CDR3 length equals 14 residues. Trimming cost V 4 bases and J 4 bases, with 10 bases left between them.

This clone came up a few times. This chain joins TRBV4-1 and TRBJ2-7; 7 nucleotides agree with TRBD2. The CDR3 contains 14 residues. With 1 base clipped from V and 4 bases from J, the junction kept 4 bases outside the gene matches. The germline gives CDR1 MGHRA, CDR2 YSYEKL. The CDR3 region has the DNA TGCGCCAGCAGCCAAGCTCGGGGGGATTACGAGCAGTACTTC. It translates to CASSQARGDYEQYF.

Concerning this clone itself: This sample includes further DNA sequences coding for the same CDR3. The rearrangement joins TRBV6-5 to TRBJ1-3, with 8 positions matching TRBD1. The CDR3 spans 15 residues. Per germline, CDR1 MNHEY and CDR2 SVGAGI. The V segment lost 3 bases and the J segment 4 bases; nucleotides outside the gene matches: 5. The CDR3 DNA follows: TGTGCCAGCAGTTATAGTACAGGGGGAGGAAACACCATATATTTT. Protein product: CASSYSTGGGNTIYF.

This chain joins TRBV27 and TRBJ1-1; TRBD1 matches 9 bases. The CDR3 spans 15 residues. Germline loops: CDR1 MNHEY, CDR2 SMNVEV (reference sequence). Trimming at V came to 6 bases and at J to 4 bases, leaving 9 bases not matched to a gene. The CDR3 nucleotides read TGTGCCAGCAGCTTACAGGGGGCGCCTATCACTGAAGCTTTCTTT. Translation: CASSLQGAPITEAFF.

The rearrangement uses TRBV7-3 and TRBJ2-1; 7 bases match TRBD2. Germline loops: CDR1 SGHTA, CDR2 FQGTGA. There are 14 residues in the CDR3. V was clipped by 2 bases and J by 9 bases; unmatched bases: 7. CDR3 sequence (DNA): TGTGCCAGCAGCTTAGGGGAGGGGCAGGTTGAGCAGTTCTTC. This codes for CASSLGEGQVEQFF.

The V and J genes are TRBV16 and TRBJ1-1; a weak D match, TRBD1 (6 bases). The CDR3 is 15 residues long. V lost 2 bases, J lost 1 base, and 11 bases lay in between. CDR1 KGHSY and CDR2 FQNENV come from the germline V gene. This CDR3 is CASSQKWTANTEAFF. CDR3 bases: TGTGCCAGCAGCCAAAAGTGGACAGCGAACACTGAAGCTTTCTTT.

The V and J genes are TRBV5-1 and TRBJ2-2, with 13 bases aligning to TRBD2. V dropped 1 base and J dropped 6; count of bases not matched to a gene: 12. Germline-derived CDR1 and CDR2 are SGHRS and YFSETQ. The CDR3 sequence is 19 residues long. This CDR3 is CASSLRSSTSGRAAGELFF. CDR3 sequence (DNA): TGCGCCAGCAGCTTGAGGTCGAGTACTAGCGGGAGGGCCGCCGGGGAGCTGTTTTTT.

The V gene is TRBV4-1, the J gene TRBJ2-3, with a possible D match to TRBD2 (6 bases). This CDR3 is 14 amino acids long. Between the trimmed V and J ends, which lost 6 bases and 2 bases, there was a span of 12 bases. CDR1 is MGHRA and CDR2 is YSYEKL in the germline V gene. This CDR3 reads CASRSEGLTDTQYF. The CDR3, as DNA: TGCGCCAGCAGGTCGGAGGGCCTCACAGATACGCAGTATTTT.

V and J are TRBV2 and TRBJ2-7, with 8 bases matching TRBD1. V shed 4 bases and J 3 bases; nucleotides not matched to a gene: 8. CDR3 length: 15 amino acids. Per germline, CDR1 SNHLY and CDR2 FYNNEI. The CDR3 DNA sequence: TGTGCCAGCAGTGGCCCCCAGGGGGCCGTCTACGAGCAGTACTTC. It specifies CASSGPQGAVYEQYF.

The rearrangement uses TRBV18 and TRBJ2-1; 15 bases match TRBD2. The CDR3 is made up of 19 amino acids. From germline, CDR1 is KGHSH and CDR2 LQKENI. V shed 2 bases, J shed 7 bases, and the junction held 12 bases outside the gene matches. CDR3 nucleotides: TGTGCCAGCTCACCATTGGGACTAGCGGGAGGCCCCCCGTCGAATGAGCAGTTCTTC. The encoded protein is CASSPLGLAGGPPSNEQFF. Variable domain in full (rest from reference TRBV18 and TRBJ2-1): NAGVMQNPRHLVRRRGQEARLRCSPMKGHSHVYWYRQLPEEGLKFMVYLQKENIIDESGMPKERFSAEFPKEGPSILRIQQVVRGDSAAYFCASSPLGLAGGPPSNEQFFGPGTRLTVL.

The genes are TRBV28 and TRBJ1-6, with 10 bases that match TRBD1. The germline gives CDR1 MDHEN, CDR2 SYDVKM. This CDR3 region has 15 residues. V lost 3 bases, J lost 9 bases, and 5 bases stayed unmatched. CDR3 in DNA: TGTGCCAGCAGTTTTAGGGACAGGGGAATTTCACCCCTCCACTTT. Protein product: CASSFRDRGISPLHF.

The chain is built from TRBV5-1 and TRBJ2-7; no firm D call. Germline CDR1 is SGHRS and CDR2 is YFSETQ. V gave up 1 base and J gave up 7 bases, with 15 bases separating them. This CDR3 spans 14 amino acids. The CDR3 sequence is CASSLSSGSLEQYF. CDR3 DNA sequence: TGCGCCAGCAGCTTGTCTAGTGGATCTCTGGAGCAGTACTTC.

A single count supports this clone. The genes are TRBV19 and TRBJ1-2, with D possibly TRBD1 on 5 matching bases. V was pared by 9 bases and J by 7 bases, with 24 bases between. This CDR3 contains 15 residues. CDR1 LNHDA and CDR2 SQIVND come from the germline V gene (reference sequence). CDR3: CASGAGDRFLSGYTF. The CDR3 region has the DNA TGTGCCAGCGGGGCGGGGGACCGCTTTTTGAGTGGCTACACCTTC.

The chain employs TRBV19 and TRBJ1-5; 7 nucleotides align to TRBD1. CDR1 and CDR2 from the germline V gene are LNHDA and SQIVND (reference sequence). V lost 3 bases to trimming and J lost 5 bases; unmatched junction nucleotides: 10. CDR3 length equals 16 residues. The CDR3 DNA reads TGTGCCAGTAGTATTGGTCCGGGGACAGATTATCAGCCCCAGCATTTT. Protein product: CASSIGPGTDYQPQHF.

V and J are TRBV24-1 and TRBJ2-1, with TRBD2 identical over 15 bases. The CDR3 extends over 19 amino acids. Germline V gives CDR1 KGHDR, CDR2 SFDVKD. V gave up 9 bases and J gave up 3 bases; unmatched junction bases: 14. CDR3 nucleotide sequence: TGTGCCACCGCATCCCCGGGACTAGCGGGAGGAGGCATCTACAATGAGCAGTTCTTC. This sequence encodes CATASPGLAGGGIYNEQFF.

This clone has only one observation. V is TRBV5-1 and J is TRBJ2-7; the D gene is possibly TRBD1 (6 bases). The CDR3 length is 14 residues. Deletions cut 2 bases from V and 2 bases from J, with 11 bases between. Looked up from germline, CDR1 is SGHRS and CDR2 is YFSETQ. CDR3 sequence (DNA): TGCGCCAGCAGCTTTTCCCGGACAGCCTACGAGCAGTACTTC. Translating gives CASSFSRTAYEQYF.

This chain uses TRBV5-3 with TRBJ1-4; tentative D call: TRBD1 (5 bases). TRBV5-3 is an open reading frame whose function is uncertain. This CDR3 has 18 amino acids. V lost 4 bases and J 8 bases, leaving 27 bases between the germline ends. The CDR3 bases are TGTGCCAGAAGCATCATAACTAATGCTGCAGGGAAGAGAGAAAAACTGTTTTTT. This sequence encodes CARSIITNAAGKREKLFF.

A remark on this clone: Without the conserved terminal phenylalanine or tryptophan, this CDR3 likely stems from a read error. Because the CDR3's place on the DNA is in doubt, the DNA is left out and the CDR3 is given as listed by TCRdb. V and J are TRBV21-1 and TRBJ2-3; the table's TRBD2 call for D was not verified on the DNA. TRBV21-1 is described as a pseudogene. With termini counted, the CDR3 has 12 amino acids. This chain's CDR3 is CASSHAGTSGNV.

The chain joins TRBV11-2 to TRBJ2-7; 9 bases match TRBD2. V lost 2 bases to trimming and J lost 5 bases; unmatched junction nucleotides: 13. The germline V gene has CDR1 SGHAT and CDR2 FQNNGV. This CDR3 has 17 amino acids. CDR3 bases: TGTGCCAGCAGCTTATCCCGCCGGGGCGGGAGGGCCGACGAGCAGTACTTC. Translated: CASSLSRRGGRADEQYF. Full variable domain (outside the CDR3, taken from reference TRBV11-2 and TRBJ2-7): EAGVAQSPRYKIIEKRQSVAFWCNPISGHATLYWYQQILGQGPKLLIQFQNNGVVDDSQLPKDRFSAERLKGVDSTLKIQPAKLEDSAVYLCASSLSRRGGRADEQYFGPGTRLTVT.

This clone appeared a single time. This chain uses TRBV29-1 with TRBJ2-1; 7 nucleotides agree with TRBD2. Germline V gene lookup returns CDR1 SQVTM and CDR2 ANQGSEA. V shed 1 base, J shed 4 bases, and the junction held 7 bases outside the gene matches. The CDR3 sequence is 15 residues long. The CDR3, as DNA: TGCAGCGTTGAAGCCGGGCGGGAGCGGTACAATGAGCAGTTCTTC. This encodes CSVEAGRERYNEQFF.

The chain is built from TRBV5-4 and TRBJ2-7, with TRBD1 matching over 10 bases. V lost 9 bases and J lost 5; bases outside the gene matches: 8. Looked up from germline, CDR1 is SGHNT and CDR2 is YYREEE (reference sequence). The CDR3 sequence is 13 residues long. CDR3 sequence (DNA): TGTGCCACTACAAGAGGACAGGGGGACGAGCAGTACTTC. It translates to CATTRGQGDEQYF.

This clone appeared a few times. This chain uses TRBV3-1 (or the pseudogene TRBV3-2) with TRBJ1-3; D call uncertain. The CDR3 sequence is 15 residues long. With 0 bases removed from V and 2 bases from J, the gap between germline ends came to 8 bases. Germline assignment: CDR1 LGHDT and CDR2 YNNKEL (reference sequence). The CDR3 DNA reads TGTGCCAGCAGCCAAGAACGAGGAACTGGAAACACCATATATTTT. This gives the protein CASSQERGTGNTIYF.